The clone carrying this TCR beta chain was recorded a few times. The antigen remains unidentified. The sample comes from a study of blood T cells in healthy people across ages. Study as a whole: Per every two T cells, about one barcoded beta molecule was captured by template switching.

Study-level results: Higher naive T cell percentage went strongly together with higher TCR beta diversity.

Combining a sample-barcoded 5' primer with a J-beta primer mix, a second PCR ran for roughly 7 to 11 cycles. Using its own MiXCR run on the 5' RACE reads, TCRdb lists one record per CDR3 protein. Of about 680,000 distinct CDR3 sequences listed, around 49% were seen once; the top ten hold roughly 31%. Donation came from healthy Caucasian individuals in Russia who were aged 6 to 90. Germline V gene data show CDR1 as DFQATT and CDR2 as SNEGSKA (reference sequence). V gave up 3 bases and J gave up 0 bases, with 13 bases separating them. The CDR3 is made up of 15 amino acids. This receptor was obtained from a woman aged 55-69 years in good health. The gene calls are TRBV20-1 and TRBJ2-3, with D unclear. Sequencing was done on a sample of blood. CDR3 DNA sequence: TGCAGTGCTAGGTCTCCTATTACTAGCACAGATACGCAGTATTTT. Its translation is CSARSPITSTDTQYF.